This T cell receptor beta chain came from a study of blood T cells in healthy people across ages. Together with a sample-barcoded 5' primer, a J-beta primer mix was included in a second PCR lasting about 7 to 12 cycles. TCRdb reanalysed the 5' RACE reads using MiXCR and keeps one entry per CDR3 protein. The table has approximately 670,000 distinct CDR3 sequences, over 40% seen once. In this sample, this clonotype turned up a few times. The V gene's germline CDR1 is SNHLY and CDR2 FYNNEI. The CDR3 is 15 residues long. Unmatched junction bases numbered 14, after V lost 10 bases and J lost 7 bases. The sequence was collected from a man older than 75 in good health. The rearrangement links TRBV2 to TRBJ1-1; 11 bases match TRBD1. Sequencing was performed on blood. CDR3 sequence (DNA): TGTGCCACTGGATCAGGCGGACAGGGGGCTAGTGAAGCTTTCTTT. Its translation: CATGSGGQGASEAFF.